This T cell receptor (beta chain) was identified in a study of neurological immune-mediated disorders. Unsorted libraries were generated from 2 million PBMCs held at -80 degrees C. TCRdb used MiXCR to reprocess the 5' RACE reads, holding one entry per CDR3 protein. This sample has under 80,000 distinct CDR3 sequences, with around 5.5% found just once. This clonotype was observed a handful of times. The CDR3 runs 9 residues. The V and J ends lost 10 bases and 3 bases respectively, with 1 base between them. The genes are TRBV23-1 and TRBJ1-5; no clear D. TRBV23-1 is given ORF status, its function remaining uncertain. The TCR was taken from a woman younger than 45 with multiple sclerosis. The sample taken for sequencing was PBMCs. This CDR3 reads CANNQPQHF. In DNA, the CDR3 is TGCGCCAACAATCAGCCCCAGCATTTT.